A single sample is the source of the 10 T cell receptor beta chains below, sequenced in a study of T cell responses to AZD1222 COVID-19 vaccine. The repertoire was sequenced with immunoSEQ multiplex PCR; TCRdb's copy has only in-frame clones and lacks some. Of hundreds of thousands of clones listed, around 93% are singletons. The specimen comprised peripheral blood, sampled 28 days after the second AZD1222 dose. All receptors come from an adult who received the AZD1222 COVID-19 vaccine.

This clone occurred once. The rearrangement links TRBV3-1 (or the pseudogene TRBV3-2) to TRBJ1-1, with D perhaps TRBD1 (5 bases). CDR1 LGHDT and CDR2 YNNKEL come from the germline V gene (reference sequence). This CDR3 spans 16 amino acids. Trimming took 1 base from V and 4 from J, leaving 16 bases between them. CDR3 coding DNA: TGTGCCAGCAGCCAAGTCCCGGTCCGTAGGGGCACTGAAGCTTTCTTT. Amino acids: CASSQVPVRRGTEAFF.

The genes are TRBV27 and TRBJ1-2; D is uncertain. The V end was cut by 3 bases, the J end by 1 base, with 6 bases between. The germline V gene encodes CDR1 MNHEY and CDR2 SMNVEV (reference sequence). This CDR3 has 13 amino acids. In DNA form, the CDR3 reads TGTGCCAGCAGTTTTGGGATTAACTATGGCTACACCTTC. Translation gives CASSFGINYGYTF.

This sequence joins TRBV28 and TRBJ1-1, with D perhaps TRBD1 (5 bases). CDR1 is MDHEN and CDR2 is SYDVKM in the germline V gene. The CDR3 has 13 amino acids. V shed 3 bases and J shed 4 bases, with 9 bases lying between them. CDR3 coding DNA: TGTGCCAGCAGTTTGAAAGGGGCCACTGAAGCTTTCTTT. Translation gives CASSLKGATEAFF.

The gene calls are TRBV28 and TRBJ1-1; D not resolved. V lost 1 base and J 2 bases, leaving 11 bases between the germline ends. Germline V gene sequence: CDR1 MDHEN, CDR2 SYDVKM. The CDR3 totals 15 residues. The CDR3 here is CASSLLVNLNTEAFF. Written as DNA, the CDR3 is TGTGCCAGCAGTTTATTGGTCAACCTAAACACTGAAGCTTTCTTT.

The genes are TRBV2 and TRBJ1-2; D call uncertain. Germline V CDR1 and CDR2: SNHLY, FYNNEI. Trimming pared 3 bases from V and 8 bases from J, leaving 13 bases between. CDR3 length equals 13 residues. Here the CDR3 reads CASSEAGVGGYTF. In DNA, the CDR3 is TGTGCCAGCAGTGAGGCCGGGGTTGGCGGCTACACCTTC. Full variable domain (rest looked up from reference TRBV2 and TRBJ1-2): EPEVTQTPSHQVTQMGQEVILRCVPISNHLYFYWYRQILGQKVEFLVSFYNNEISEKSEIFDDQFSVERPDGSNFTLKIRSTKLEDSAMYFCASSEAGVGGYTFGSGTRLTVV.

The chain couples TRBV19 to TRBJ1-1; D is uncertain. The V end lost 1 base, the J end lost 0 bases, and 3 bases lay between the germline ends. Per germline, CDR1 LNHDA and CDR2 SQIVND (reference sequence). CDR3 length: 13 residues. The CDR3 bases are TGTGCCAGTAGTATAGCCCTGAACACTGAAGCTTTCTTT. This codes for CASSIALNTEAFF.

The CDR3 region is CASSPGTREQYF. In DNA form, the CDR3 reads TGTGCCAGCTCACCCGGGACCCGGGAGCAGTACTTC. The chain carries TRBV18 and TRBJ2-7; D tentatively reads TRBD1 or TRBD2 (5 bases each). Germline V gene lookup returns CDR1 KGHSH and CDR2 LQKENI. The CDR3 is made up of 12 amino acids. The V and J ends lost 3 bases and 7 bases respectively, with 10 bases between them.

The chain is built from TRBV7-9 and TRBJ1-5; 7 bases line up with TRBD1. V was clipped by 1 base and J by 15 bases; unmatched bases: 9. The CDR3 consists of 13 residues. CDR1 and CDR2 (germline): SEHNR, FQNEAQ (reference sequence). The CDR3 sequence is CASSLDPAGQVHF. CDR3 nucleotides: TGTGCCAGCAGCTTAGACCCGGCAGGACAGGTGCATTTT.

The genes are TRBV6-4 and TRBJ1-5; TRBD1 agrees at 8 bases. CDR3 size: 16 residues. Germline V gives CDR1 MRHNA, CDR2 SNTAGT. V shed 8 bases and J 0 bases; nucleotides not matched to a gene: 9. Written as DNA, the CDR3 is TGTGCCAGCCCCGGACAGGGAAGTTATAGCAATCAGCCCCAGCATTTT. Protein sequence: CASPGQGSYSNQPQHF.

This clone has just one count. The CDR3 region has the DNA TGTGCCAGCAGCCCGCGGGGGAGAGGCTACAATGAGCAGTTCTTC. Protein: CASSPRGRGYNEQFF. The V and J genes are TRBV28 and TRBJ2-1, with 7 bases lining up with TRBD2. CDR3 length: 15 amino acids. Germline V gives CDR1 MDHEN, CDR2 SYDVKM. V was clipped by 6 bases and J by 3 bases; unmatched bases: 8.